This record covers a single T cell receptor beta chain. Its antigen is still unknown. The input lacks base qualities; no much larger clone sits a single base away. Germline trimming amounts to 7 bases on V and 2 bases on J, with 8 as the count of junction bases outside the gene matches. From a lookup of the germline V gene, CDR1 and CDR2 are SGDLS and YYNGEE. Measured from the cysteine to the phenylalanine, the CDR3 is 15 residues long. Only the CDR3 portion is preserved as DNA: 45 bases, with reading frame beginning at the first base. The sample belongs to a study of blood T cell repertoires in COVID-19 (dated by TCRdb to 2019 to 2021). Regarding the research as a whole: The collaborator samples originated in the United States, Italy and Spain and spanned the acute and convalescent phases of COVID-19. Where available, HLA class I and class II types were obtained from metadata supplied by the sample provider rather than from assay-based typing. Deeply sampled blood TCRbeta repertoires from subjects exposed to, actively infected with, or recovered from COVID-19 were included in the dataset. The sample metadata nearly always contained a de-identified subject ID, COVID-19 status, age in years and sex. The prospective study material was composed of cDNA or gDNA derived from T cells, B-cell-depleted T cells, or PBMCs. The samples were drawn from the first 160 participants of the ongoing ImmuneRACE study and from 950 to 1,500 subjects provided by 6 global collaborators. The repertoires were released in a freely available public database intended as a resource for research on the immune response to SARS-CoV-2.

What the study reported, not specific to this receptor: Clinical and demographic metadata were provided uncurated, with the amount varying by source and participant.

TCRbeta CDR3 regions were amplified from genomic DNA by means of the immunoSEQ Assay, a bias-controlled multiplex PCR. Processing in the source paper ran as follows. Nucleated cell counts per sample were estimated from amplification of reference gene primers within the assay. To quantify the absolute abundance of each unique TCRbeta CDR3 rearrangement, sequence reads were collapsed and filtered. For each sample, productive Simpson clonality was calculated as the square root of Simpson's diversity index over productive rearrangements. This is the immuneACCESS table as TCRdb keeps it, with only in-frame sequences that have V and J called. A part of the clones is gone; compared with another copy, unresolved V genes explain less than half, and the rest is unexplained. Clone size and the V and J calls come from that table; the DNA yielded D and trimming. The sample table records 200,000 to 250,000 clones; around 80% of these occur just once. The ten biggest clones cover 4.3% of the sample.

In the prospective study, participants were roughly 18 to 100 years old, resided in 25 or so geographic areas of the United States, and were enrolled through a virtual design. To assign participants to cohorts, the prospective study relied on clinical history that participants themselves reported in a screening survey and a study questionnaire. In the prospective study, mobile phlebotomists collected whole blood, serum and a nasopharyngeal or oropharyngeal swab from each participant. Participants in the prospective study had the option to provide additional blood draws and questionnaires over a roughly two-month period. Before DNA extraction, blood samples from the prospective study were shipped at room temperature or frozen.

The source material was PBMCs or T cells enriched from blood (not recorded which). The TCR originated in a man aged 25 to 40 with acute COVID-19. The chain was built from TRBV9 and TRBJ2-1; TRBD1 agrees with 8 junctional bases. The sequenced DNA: TGTGCCAGCCAGCCGACAGGGGTTGCCTACAATGAGCAGTTCTTC. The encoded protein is CASQPTGVAYNEQFF.